Listed below are T cell receptor beta chains from one sample, sequenced in a study of somatic mutations in cytotoxic T cells in rheumatoid arthritis. This table comes from immunoSEQ multiplex PCR, and its TCRdb copy is limited to in-frame clones, with some not included. In the table there are some 35,000 clones, about four fifths of which are singletons. The sequenced material came from CD8+ T cells sorted from blood. These receptors came from a man aged 35 to 55 in good health. Both conserved end residues are part of each CDR3. Each record gives: CDR3 length, J gene, clone size, D gene, V gene, CDR3 DNA, CDR3 protein. The D gene is left open where the match is weak. The size entry is marked missing in some rows and otherwise reads once, few, many or a size class.

13	TRBJ1-1	.	.	TRBV6-5	TGTGCCAGCAGTTACTCGGTTAACACTGAAGCTTTCTTT	CASSYSVNTEAFF
15	TRBJ1-1	.	.	TRBV9	TGTGCCAGCAGCGTAGACGGGGGGGGGAGAACTGAAGCTTTCTTT	CASSVDGGGRTEAFF
13	TRBJ2-2	.	.	TRBV9	TGTGCCAGCGACAAATCTGGGACCGGGGAGCTGTTTTTT	CASDKSGTGELFF
15	TRBJ2-1	.	.	TRBV27	TGTGCCAGCAGTGGGCCCCGGTGGGGATACAATGAGCAGTTCTTC	CASSGPRWGYNEQFF
16	TRBJ2-3	.	TRBD2	TRBV11-3	TGTGCCAGCAGCTTAGAGGCCAGCGGGGGATCGGATACGCAGTATTTT	CASSLEASGGSDTQYF
15	TRBJ2-1	.	TRBD2	TRBV5-5	TGTGCCAGCAGTTCTAGCGGGAGGGTGAACAATGAGCAGTTCTTC	CASSSSGRVNNEQFF
15	TRBJ1-4	once	.	TRBV2	TGTGCCAGCCTTGAGGGGGTTGCAACTAATGAAAAACTGTTTTTT	CASLEGVATNEKLFF
14	TRBJ2-5	once	.	TRBV5-1	TGCGCCAGCAGCTTGGATGGCGACCAAGAGACCCAGTACTTC	CASSLDGDQETQYF
13	TRBJ1-1	.	.	TRBV7-9	TGTGCCAGCAGCTTAACAGGGTCCACTGAAGCTTTCTTT	CASSLTGSTEAFF
16	TRBJ2-7	.	TRBD2	TRBV13	TGTGCCAGCAGCTTAGAGTCCAGCGGGAGGCCCTACGAGCAGTACTTC	CASSLESSGRPYEQYF
14	TRBJ1-2	.	.	TRBV30	TGTGCCTGGATAAACAGGGAGGCCGTCCCTGGCTACACCTTC	CAWINREAVPGYTF
14	TRBJ1-2	.	TRBD1	TRBV5-6	TGTGCCAGCAGCTTCGGACAGGGTACGGTTGGCTACACCTTC	CASSFGQGTVGYTF
13	TRBJ2-7	.	.	TRBV14	TGTGCCAGCAGCCCTTTAAGCTCCTACGAGCAGTACTTC	CASSPLSSYEQYF